Detailed here is one T cell receptor beta chain. The data derive from a study of T cell responses to AZD1222 COVID-19 vaccine. Generated by immunoSEQ multiplex PCR, the TCRdb table keeps only in-frame clones and is missing some. The table lists around 180,000 clones, 85% to 90% of them singletons. Germline V gives CDR1 MNHEY, CDR2 SMNVEV (reference sequence). This CDR3 is built from 16 residues. Trimming pared 5 bases from V and 3 bases from J, leaving 19 bases between. The source was peripheral blood, collected on day 0 of AZD1222 vaccination. The chain uses TRBV27 and TRBJ1-2, with a possible D match to TRBD1 (6 bases). This sequence was found in an adult in good health. CDR3 sequence reads: CASSGRSGALYYGYTF. In nucleotides, the CDR3 is TGTGCCAGCAGTGGCAGATCAGGGGCTTTATACTATGGCTACACCTTC.